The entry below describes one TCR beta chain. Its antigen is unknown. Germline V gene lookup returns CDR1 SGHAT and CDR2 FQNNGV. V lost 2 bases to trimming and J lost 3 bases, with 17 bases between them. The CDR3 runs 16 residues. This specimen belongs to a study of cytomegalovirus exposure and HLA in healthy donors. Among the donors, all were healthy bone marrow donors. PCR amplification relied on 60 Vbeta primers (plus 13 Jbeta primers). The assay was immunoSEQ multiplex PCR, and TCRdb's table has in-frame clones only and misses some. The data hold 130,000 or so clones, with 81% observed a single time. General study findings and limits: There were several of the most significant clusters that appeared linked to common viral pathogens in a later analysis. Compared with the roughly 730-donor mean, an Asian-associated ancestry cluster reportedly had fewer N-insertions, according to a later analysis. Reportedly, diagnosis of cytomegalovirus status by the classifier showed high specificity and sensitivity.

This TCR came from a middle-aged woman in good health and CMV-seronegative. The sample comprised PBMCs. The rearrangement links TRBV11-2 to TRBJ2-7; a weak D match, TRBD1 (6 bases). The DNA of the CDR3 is TGTGCCAGCAGCTTAAGTAGGCAGGGGACCCGCTACGAGCAGTACTTC. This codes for CASSLSRQGTRYEQYF.